The entry below describes one T cell receptor beta chain. Its antigen is unknown. This sample is part of a study of PD-1 blockade in classical Hodgkin lymphoma. Germline values: CDR1 LGHNA, CDR2 YNFKEQ. Losses at the gene ends were 5 bases for V and 5 bases for J; bases not matched to a gene: 11. This CDR3 has 15 residues. The assay was immunoSEQ multiplex PCR, and TCRdb's table has in-frame clones only and misses some. Among some 58,000 clones listed, 85% to 90% were seen once. Study-wide results and limits: Newly diagnosed patients had diversity similar to the baseline diversity of complete responders. TCR diversity in CD4+, not CD8+, cells rose significantly by C4D1.

All patients relapsed after autologous stem cell transplantation, and brentuximab vedotin exposure varied. Responses achieved at best were complete response, partial response or progressive disease. The V gene is TRBV4-2, the J gene TRBJ2-5; 7 positions match TRBD2. The TCR was taken from a human donor with classical Hodgkin lymphoma. Sequenced here: peripheral blood mononuclear cells (PBMCs), sampled before the second cycle of nivolumab. The DNA for the CDR3 is TGTGCCAGCAGCTCCCTGACTAGCCAAGGGGAGACCCAGTACTTC. Protein: CASSSLTSQGETQYF.